These T cell receptor beta chains were read from a single sample in a study of radiotherapy plus CTLA-4 blockade in lung cancer. TCRdb's table, derived via immunoSEQ multiplex PCR, lists solely in-frame clones and lacks some. There are some 92,000 clones in the sample; 82% occur only once, and 3.4% lies in the top ten. This specimen consisted of peripheral blood, obtained from a patient treated with radiotherapy plus ipilimumab. These receptors all stem from a human donor with non-small cell lung cancer who had a partial response to radiotherapy plus ipilimumab. CDR3s include the opening cysteine and the closing phenylalanine or tryptophan. A D gene is named only where the DNA matches it firmly. Rows give clone size only sometimes, using once, few, many, or a class for an expanded clone.

NA | TRBJ2-7 | once | TRBV19 | TGTGCCAGTAGTATAGGCGGGACCTCCTCCTACGAGCAGTACTTC | CASSIGGTSSYEQYF
NA | TRBJ1-1 | NA | TRBV18 | TGTGCCAGCTCACACAGACAGGACCCCAAAGCTTTCTTT | CASSHRQDPKAFF
NA | TRBJ1-1 | few | TRBV7-3 | TGTGCCAGCAGCTTAGTCGGGGGAAACACTGAAGCTTTCTTT | CASSLVGGNTEAFF
TRBD1 | TRBJ1-4 | NA | TRBV7-9 | TGTGCTACAGGGGCCTCGTCCGATGAAAAACTGTTTTTT | CATGASSDEKLFF
NA | TRBJ1-4 | NA | TRBV6-5 | TGTGCCAGCAGTACTGGGGGGACACTGTTTTTT | CASSTGGTLFF
TRBD1 | TRBJ1-5 | few | TRBV2 | TGTGCCAGCAGAAGGGGGACAGGGGGCGGCAATCAGCCCCAGCATTTT | CASRRGTGGGNQPQHF
TRBD2 | TRBJ2-7 | NA | TRBV10-2 | TGCGCCAGCAACTTGGGACTAGGTCTCTCCTACGAGCAGTACTTC | CASNLGLGLSYEQYF
TRBD1 | TRBJ1-2 | NA | TRBV19 | TGTGCCAGTAGTAGGAACTCCGGGACAGGGCAGAGTGGCTACACCTTC | CASSRNSGTGQSGYTF
NA | TRBJ1-5 | NA | TRBV6-1 | TGTGCCAGCAGGCTAGATAGCAATCAGCCCCAGCATTTT | CASRLDSNQPQHF
NA | TRBJ1-1 | NA | TRBV4-2 | TGTGCCAGCAGCTACCTCAGGGGCGGTGAAGCTTTCTTT | CASSYLRGGEAFF
NA | TRBJ2-7 | NA | TRBV28 | TGTGCCAGCAGTTTATCACTAGGGGGGCGGGGGGAGCAGTACTTC | CASSLSLGGRGEQYF
NA | TRBJ1-1 | NA | TRBV4-2 | TGTGCCAGCAGCCAGAGTTGGGCCTCGAACACTGAAGCTTTCTTT | CASSQSWASNTEAFF
NA | TRBJ1-2 | NA | TRBV4-1 | TGCGCCAGCAGCCAAGACCCCCTCCTGTACTATGGCTACACCTTC | CASSQDPLLYYGYTF
TRBD2 | TRBJ2-1 | NA | TRBV18 | TGTGCCAGCTCACCCAACATAGCGGGCCTTGGGGGCAATGAGCAGTTCTTC | CASSPNIAGLGGNEQFF
NA | TRBJ2-5 | NA | TRBV7-2 | TGTGCCAGCAGCTTAGATACTAGTGGCCAGACCCAGTACTTC | CASSLDTSGQTQYF
TRBD1 | TRBJ2-1 | NA | TRBV7-3 | TGTGCCAGCAGCTTAATGCCAGGGGGAATATACAATGAGCAGTTCTTC | CASSLMPGGIYNEQFF
NA | TRBJ2-1 | NA | TRBV18 | TGTGCCAGCTCACCATCTCGAGAGCAGGCGTTCTTC | CASSPSREQAFF
NA | TRBJ2-1 | NA | TRBV28 | TGTGCCAGCAGTTCACCGGGACACACCTCCTACAATGAGCAGTTCTTC | CASSSPGHTSYNEQFF
NA | TRBJ1-4 | few | TRBV5-1 | TGCGCCAGCAGCGCGCAAATCAATGAAAAACTGTTTTTT | CASSAQINEKLFF
NA | TRBJ1-1 | NA | TRBV7-9 | TGTGCCAGCAGCTTATTGAGGACTGAAGCTTTCTTT | CASSLLRTEAFF
NA | TRBJ2-1 | few | TRBV4-1 | TGCGCCAGCAGCCAAGTTCAAGAGCAGTTCTTC | CASSQVQEQFF
TRBD2 | TRBJ2-4 | NA | TRBV27 | TGTGCCAGCAGTTTCGACTTCGGGGGGGCCAAAAACATTCAGTACTTC | CASSFDFGGAKNIQYF
TRBD2 | TRBJ2-7 | NA | TRBV10-2 | TGCGCCAGCAGTGAGTCAAGGGCGGGAGGGAGGTACGAGCAGTACTTC | CASSESRAGGRYEQYF
TRBD2 | TRBJ2-3 | NA | TRBV5-1 | TGCGCCAGCAGCGGGACCGGGACTAGCGGGAGTGATACGCAGTATTTT | CASSGTGTSGSDTQYF
TRBD2 | TRBJ2-2 | NA | TRBV5-1 | TGCGCCAGCAGCTTGTCCGGGACTATTGGGACCGGGGAGCTGTTTTTT | CASSLSGTIGTGELFF
TRBD2 | TRBJ2-1 | NA | TRBV29-1 | TGCAGTGCCGGCCGTATTACTAGCGGGAGATTGGGTAATGAGCAGTTCTTC | CSAGRITSGRLGNEQFF
NA | TRBJ2-2 | many | TRBV27 | TGTGCCAGCAGTTTATACGCCGGCACCGGGGAGCTGTTTTTT | CASSLYAGTGELFF
NA | TRBJ2-1 | NA | TRBV7-8 | TGTGCCAGCAGCTCCCGGGGTGGGAATGTGCACAATGAGCAGTTCTTC | CASSSRGGNVHNEQFF
TRBD1 | TRBJ2-1 | NA | TRBV18 | TGTGCCAGCTCGCCGGGACAGGGATCCTACAATGAGCAGTTCTTC | CASSPGQGSYNEQFF
NA | TRBJ2-3 | NA | TRBV7-3 | TGTGCCAGCAGCCCGCGATCCCACACAGATACGCAGTATTTT | CASSPRSHTDTQYF
NA | TRBJ2-2 | few | TRBV7-9 | TGTGCCAGCAGCTCTATGACAGACCCCACCGGGGAGCTGTTTTTT | CASSSMTDPTGELFF
TRBD1 | TRBJ2-7 | NA | TRBV27 | TGTGCCAGCAGTCCACCCGACAGGGCCCCCTCCTACGAGCAGTACTTC | CASSPPDRAPSYEQYF
TRBD2 | TRBJ2-7 | NA | TRBV19 | TGTGCCAGTAGTATAGGGGGACTAGCGCCATACGAGCAGTACTTC | CASSIGGLAPYEQYF
TRBD2 | TRBJ2-7 | NA | TRBV10-3 | TGTGCCATCAGCGTGGGGGGAGGGAGCTCCTACGAGCAGTACTTC | CAISVGGGSSYEQYF
TRBD1 | TRBJ1-4 | NA | TRBV27 | TGTGCCAGCAGTGCGACCGGGACAGGGTATGAAAAACTGTTTTTT | CASSATGTGYEKLFF
NA | TRBJ2-3 | NA | TRBV7-3 | TGTGCCAGCAGCAGCGGTTCTAGCACAGATACGCAGTATTTT | CASSSGSSTDTQYF
TRBD2 | TRBJ2-1 | NA | TRBV19 | TGTGCCAGTAGTATCAGGACTAGCGGGAGGGGGGGTGAGCAGTTCTTC | CASSIRTSGRGGEQFF
NA | TRBJ2-5 | NA | TRBV2 | TGTGCCAGCAGTGTCAGGGGAGAGACCCAGTACTTC | CASSVRGETQYF
TRBD1 | TRBJ2-7 | NA | TRBV18 | TGTGCCAGCTCACCAACCGGGACAGGGGACGAGCAGTACTTC | CASSPTGTGDEQYF
NA | TRBJ2-7 | few | TRBV5-5 | TGTGCCAGCAGCGACTGGGAGACCTACGAGCAGTACTTC | CASSDWETYEQYF
NA | TRBJ2-3 | once | TRBV4-2 | TGTGCCAGCAGACAGGGTTGGGCGGGAGCAGTCGTAGATACGCAGTATTTT | CASRQGWAGAVVDTQYF
TRBD1 | TRBJ1-2 | NA | TRBV28 | TGTGCCAGCAGTCCCAACCAGGGACAGGGCGGCTATGGCTACACCTTC | CASSPNQGQGGYGYTF
TRBD1 | TRBJ1-4 | NA | TRBV7-8 | TGTGCCAGCAGCTTAGCCGGGACAGTTAATGAAAAACTGTTTTTT | CASSLAGTVNEKLFF
TRBD2 | TRBJ2-7 | NA | TRBV11-3 | TGTGCCAGCAGCTTAGAGGGTCGGGGCGGGAGTGGGGAGCAGTACTTC | CASSLEGRGGSGEQYF
TRBD2 | TRBJ2-2 | once | TRBV19 | TGTGCCAGTAGCCAGGGACTAGCGGCACCCTTTGGCACCGGGGAGCTGTTTTTT | CASSQGLAAPFGTGELFF
TRBD1 | TRBJ2-7 | NA | TRBV5-5 | TGTGCCAGCACCTTAACAGGGGGCTACGAGCAGTACTTC | CASTLTGGYEQYF
TRBD1 | TRBJ2-7 | NA | TRBV5-4 | TGTGCCAGCAGCCGTTCCCTTGGACAGGGCTACGAGCAGTACTTC | CASSRSLGQGYEQYF
NA | TRBJ1-1 | NA | TRBV4-1 | TGCGCCAGCAGCCAAAGATCCCGGGAGACTGAAGCTTTCTTT | CASSQRSRETEAFF
NA | TRBJ2-1 | NA | TRBV19 | TGTGCCAGTAGTAAGACTAATTTAAATGAGCAGTTCTTC | CASSKTNLNEQFF
TRBD1 | TRBJ1-3 | NA | TRBV5-5 | TGTGCCAGCAGCTTGTTTGACAGGGCCGGAAACACCATATATTTT | CASSLFDRAGNTIYF